The T cell receptor beta chain described here comes from a study of T-cell reconstitution after alpha-beta-depleted transplantation in children. Unique molecular identifiers tagged the TCRbeta library. TCRdb analysed the PCR reads with MiXCR anew, one entry per CDR3 protein. The repertoire holds about 640,000 distinct CDR3 sequences, approximately 16% seen once, with about 1.1% in the top ten. Germline trimming cut 5 bases from V and 12 bases from J; bases unmatched to any gene: 3. Germline V CDR1 and CDR2: SEHNR, FQNEAQ (reference sequence). The CDR3 contains 12 residues. This clonotype has more than one count but fewer than ten.

Source: PBMCs from the stem cell graft donor, taken from the stem cell graft. The V call is TRBV7-9, the J call TRBJ1-6, with TRBD1 matching 8 bases. The TCR sequence derives from a human donor who donated a stem cell graft to a child with acute myeloid leukemia. CDR3 coding DNA: TGTGCCAGCAGCCATGGACAGGGACCCCTCCACTTT. It yields the protein CASSHGQGPLHF.